A single sample is the source of the 24 T cell receptor beta chains below, sequenced in a study of beta chain features in type 1 diabetes. No antigen is known for these receptors. Investigators reverse transcribed all isolated RNA, so they sequenced expressed TCRB transcripts. The repertoire was sequenced with immunoSEQ multiplex PCR; TCRdb's copy has only in-frame clones and lacks some. The data contain 250,000 to 350,000 clones, around an eighth of them singletons. General observations from the study: TCRB CDR3s from Type 1 diabetes patients were moderately but significantly shorter in all four CD4+ subsets.

Sequencing input: naive CD4+ T cells from blood. These receptors were taken from a man younger than 45 with type 1 diabetes.

J is TRBJ1-1 and V is TRBV5-6; 7 nucleotides line up with TRBD1. CDR1 and CDR2 (germline): SGHDT, YYEEEE. The trim removed 0 bases at V and 1 base at J, leaving 6 bases unmatched. The CDR3 runs 16 residues. The CDR3 sequence: CASSLVPGGQNTEAFF. The DNA of the CDR3 is TGTGCCAGCAGCTTGGTCCCAGGGGGTCAGAACACTGAAGCTTTCTTT.

The gene calls are TRBV9 and TRBJ1-1; D gene unclear. The CDR3 is 15 amino acids. Germline CDR1 SGDLS, CDR2 YYNGEE. Trimming stripped 0 bases from V and 4 bases from J, with 13 bases between. This chain's CDR3 is CASSVVTGVSTEAFF. CDR3 DNA sequence: TGTGCCAGCAGCGTAGTAACCGGGGTTAGCACTGAAGCTTTCTTT.

This chain connects TRBV27 to TRBJ2-7, with D maybe TRBD2 (7 bases). This CDR3 is 14 amino acids long. Germline CDR1 MNHEY, CDR2 SMNVEV (reference sequence). V was trimmed by 7 bases and J by 5 bases, leaving 18 bases between them. CDR3 nucleotides: TGTGCCAGCACCCGGACTAGGGGGAGGAACGAGCAGTACTTC. This translates into CASTRTRGRNEQYF.

The genes are TRBV29-1 and TRBJ2-1; 7 nucleotides align to TRBD2. The J segment lost 0 bases and the V segment lost 1 base, leaving 3 bases of the junction unmatched. CDR3 length: 15 amino acids. Germline-derived CDR1 and CDR2 are SQVTM and ANQGSEA. CDR3 bases: TGCAGCGTTGAAGGCGGGGACTACTCCTACAATGAGCAGTTCTTC. Translating it yields CSVEGGDYSYNEQFF.

This clone was picked up one time. The gene calls are TRBV27 and TRBJ2-7; 7 bases line up with TRBD2. There are 17 residues in the CDR3. V gave up 2 bases and J gave up 2 bases; unmatched junction bases: 12. From germline, CDR1 is MNHEY and CDR2 SMNVEV (reference sequence). CDR3 DNA sequence: TGTGCCAGCAGTTTACTCTTCGGGGCGGGGGAAACCTACGAGCAGTACTTC. As protein: CASSLLFGAGETYEQYF.

In this sample, this clone turned up a few times. The gene calls are TRBV28 and TRBJ2-3, with 9 positions matching TRBD2. The germline V gene has CDR1 MDHEN and CDR2 SYDVKM. The CDR3 loop spans 20 amino acids. Trimming removed 6 bases from V and 0 bases from J; junction bases left unmatched: 19. CDR3 sequence (DNA): TGTGCCAGCAGCCCCGGAAGAGGGGGTAGCGGGGGCAGAAGCACAGATACGCAGTATTTT. Translating it yields CASSPGRGGSGGRSTDTQYF.

The V and J genes are TRBV5-1 and TRBJ2-1; the match to TRBD2 covers 9 bases. The CDR3 sequence is 14 residues long. Germline values: CDR1 SGHRS, CDR2 YFSETQ. With V trimmed by 3 bases and J by 7 bases, 5 bases remained unmatched. CDR3 coding DNA: TGCGCCAGCAGCTCGGGACTAGCACCGAATGAGCAGTTCTTC. It yields the protein CASSSGLAPNEQFF.

This clone appeared a few times. The chain links TRBV18 to TRBJ2-1; tentatively, D is TRBD2 (6 bases). V lost 2 bases and J lost 3, with 11 bases in between. The CDR3 is 15 amino acids. Germline V CDR1 and CDR2: KGHSH, LQKENI. The CDR3: CASSPILGGYNEQFF. Written as DNA, the CDR3 is TGTGCCAGCTCACCAATACTGGGGGGCTACAATGAGCAGTTCTTC.

The sample holds a few counts of this clone. This chain links TRBV5-1 with TRBJ1-1, with TRBD1 as a possible D gene (5 bases). Between the trimmed V and J ends, which lost 5 bases and 1 base, there was a span of 12 bases. This CDR3 contains 14 residues. Germline assignment: CDR1 SGHRS and CDR2 YFSETQ. The CDR3 reads CASSMAGGNTEAFF. The CDR3 nucleotides read TGCGCCAGCAGTATGGCGGGGGGGAACACTGAAGCTTTCTTT.

Only a few counts were recorded for this clone. This chain joins TRBV2 and TRBJ2-1, with 10 bases fitting TRBD2. Germline values: CDR1 SNHLY, CDR2 FYNNEI. This CDR3 region has 14 residues. Trimming at V came to 6 bases and at J to 8 bases, leaving 7 bases not matched to a gene. The CDR3 here is CASSGTSVFHEQFF. In DNA, the CDR3 is TGTGCCAGCAGCGGGACTAGCGTGTTCCATGAGCAGTTCTTC.

V usage is TRBV14 and J usage is TRBJ1-2; 7 bases map to TRBD1. V lost 3 bases to trimming and J lost 4 bases; unmatched junction nucleotides: 11. CDR1 and CDR2 (germline): SGHDN, FVKESK. The CDR3 has 16 amino acids. The CDR3 nucleotides read TGTGCCAGCAGCCAGGCCTCCGGGACAGCCTTCTATGGCTACACCTTC. Translation gives CASSQASGTAFYGYTF.

This clone has just a few counts. The CDR3 sequence is CASSLWTGQHGYTF. The CDR3 region has the DNA TGTGCCAGCAGTTTATGGACAGGTCAACATGGCTACACCTTC. V and J are TRBV28 and TRBJ1-2; TRBD1 might be the D (6 bases). Germline CDR1 is MDHEN and CDR2 is SYDVKM. Trimming stripped 0 bases from V and 6 bases from J, with 11 bases between. The CDR3 extends over 14 amino acids.

The genes are TRBV7-2 and TRBJ2-5; a weak D match, TRBD2 (5 bases). Germline V gene sequence: CDR1 SGHTA, CDR2 FQGNSA. The CDR3 is made up of 15 amino acids. Trimming removed 7 bases from V and 5 bases from J, with 20 bases in between. CDR3 sequence reads: CASTPQAAGLETQYF. CDR3 bases: TGTGCCAGCACCCCCCAAGCCGCGGGCTTGGAGACCCAGTACTTC. Together with reference TRBV7-2 and TRBJ2-5, the CDR3 gives the full variable domain: GAGVSQSPSNKVTEKGKDVELRCDPISGHTALYWYRQSLGQGLEFLIYFQGNSAPDKSGLPSDRFSAERTGGSVSTLTIQRTQQEDSAVYLCASTPQAAGLETQYFGPGTRLLVL.

The chain combines TRBV2 with TRBJ2-7, with TRBD2 matching over 11 bases. The V gene's germline CDR1 is SNHLY and CDR2 FYNNEI. The CDR3 is made up of 13 amino acids. The ends lost 6 bases at V and 2 bases at J; junction bases unmatched: 0. The CDR3 here is CASRTSGAYEQYF. CDR3 nucleotide sequence: TGTGCCAGCAGGACTAGCGGGGCCTACGAGCAGTACTTC.

This clone was detected only a few times. J is TRBJ1-1 and V is TRBV7-3; possible D gene TRBD1, 6 bases. Trimming cost V 10 bases and J 0 bases, with 12 bases left between them. The CDR3 is 13 amino acids. The V gene's germline CDR1 is SGHTA and CDR2 FQGTGA. The CDR3 DNA reads as TGTGCCACCGGACAGTCCATGAACACTGAAGCTTTCTTT. This sequence encodes CATGQSMNTEAFF.

The chain joins TRBV5-4 to TRBJ2-3; tentatively, D is TRBD2 (5 bases). The CDR3 totals 12 residues. Trimming removed 4 bases at V and 6 bases at J, with 9 bases between. CDR1 SGHNT and CDR2 YYREEE come from the germline V gene (reference sequence). Written as DNA, the CDR3 is TGTGCCAGCAGCACGTCGGGGGATACGCAGTATTTT. This translates into CASSTSGDTQYF.

The V gene is TRBV4-2, the J gene TRBJ1-4, with 11 bases aligning to TRBD1. The length of the CDR3 is 17 residues. The V gene end was trimmed by 7 bases and the J gene end by 2 bases; junction bases not matched to a gene: 9. Germline CDR1 and CDR2: LGHNA and YNFKEQ. CDR3 nucleotides: TGTGCCAGCAATAAGGACAGGGGGCAGTCTACTAATGAAAAACTGTTTTTT. It yields the protein CASNKDRGQSTNEKLFF.

The V and J genes are TRBV6-1 and TRBJ2-7; 10 nucleotides align to TRBD1. With 7 bases clipped from V and 4 bases from J, the junction kept 7 bases outside the gene matches. Germline V gives CDR1 MNHNS, CDR2 SASEGT. The CDR3 sequence is 14 residues long. The CDR3 DNA follows: TGTGCCAGCAAATCCGGGACAGGGGAATACGAGCAGTACTTC. Translation: CASKSGTGEYEQYF.

This chain joins TRBV28 and TRBJ2-3; the D is unclear. Trimming removed 5 bases at V and 1 base at J, with 13 bases between. This CDR3 contains 15 residues. Germline CDR1 and CDR2: MDHEN and SYDVKM. For the CDR3, the DNA is TGTGCCAGCAGTCCTTATTCCCCTGGCACAGATACGCAGTATTTT. Its translation: CASSPYSPGTDTQYF. The full variable domain, its missing parts supplied by reference TRBV28 and TRBJ2-3, is DVKVTQSSRYLVKRTGEKVFLECVQDMDHENMFWYRQDPGLGLRLIYFSYDVKMKEKGDIPEGYSVSREKKERFSLILESASTNQTSMYLCASSPYSPGTDTQYFGPGTRLTVL.

The chain combines TRBV7-9 with TRBJ1-2; 7 bases are a match to TRBD1. Looked up from germline, CDR1 is SEHNR and CDR2 is FQNEAQ (reference sequence). This CDR3 has 16 residues. Germline trimming cut 2 bases from V and 3 bases from J; bases unmatched to any gene: 9. The CDR3 nucleotides are TGTGCCAGCAGCTTAAAGCCGACAGGGATCGACTATGGCTACACCTTC. Translated, it gives CASSLKPTGIDYGYTF.

This clone has only one observation. This chain uses TRBV9 with TRBJ2-2, with D maybe TRBD2 (7 bases). Germline CDR1 reads SGDLS; CDR2 reads YYNGEE. The germline V and J ends were trimmed by 4 bases and 0 bases, with 19 bases remaining between them. The CDR3 totals 18 residues. CDR3 sequence: CASSPFSGGTSNTGELFF. The CDR3 coding sequence is TGTGCCAGCAGCCCTTTCTCCGGGGGGACATCGAACACCGGGGAGCTGTTTTTT.

The chain recombines TRBV4-3 with TRBJ2-3; TRBD2 matches 9 bases. V shed 1 base, J shed 4 bases, and the junction held 9 bases outside the gene matches. Germline CDR1 LGHNA, CDR2 YSLEER. This CDR3 region has 17 residues. CDR3: CASSQAVGAGGPDTQYF. The CDR3, as DNA: TGCGCCAGCAGCCAAGCCGTGGGGGCGGGAGGGCCAGATACGCAGTATTTT.

This clone was observed a handful of times. The rearrangement joins TRBV7-2 to TRBJ2-7; a weak D match, TRBD2 (6 bases). The ends were cut back, 5 bases at V and 1 base at J, with 12 bases in the middle. The germline gives CDR1 SGHTA, CDR2 FQGNSA. The CDR3 consists of 14 residues. CDR3 sequence: CASSPRDLSYEQYF. For the CDR3, the DNA is TGTGCCAGCAGCCCGCGGGACTTATCCTACGAGCAGTACTTC.

The gene calls are TRBV27 and TRBJ2-5, with TRBD2 identical over 9 bases. The CDR3 length is 13 residues. V shed 5 bases, J shed 5 bases, and the junction held 3 bases outside the gene matches. Germline V lookup: CDR1 MNHEY, CDR2 SMNVEV (reference sequence). CDR3 in DNA: TGTGCCAGCAGTGTAGCGGGAGAGGAGACCCAGTACTTC. As protein: CASSVAGEETQYF.